This is a list of T cell receptor beta chains from one sample in a study of cytomegalovirus exposure and HLA in healthy donors. Only in-frame clones appear in the TCRdb table, and some are missing; sequencing was by immunoSEQ multiplex PCR. There are 150,000 to 200,000 clones in the sample; roughly four fifths occur only once, and approximately 1% lies in the top ten. The sequenced sample was PBMCs. These receptors all stem from a girl aged 2 to 10 in good health and CMV-seropositive. Both conserved end residues are part of each CDR3. D genes are given only for firm matches. Expanded clones are given a class, and other clones once, few, many or no size at all.

size	D	V	J	DNA	CDR3
.	.	TRBV27	TRBJ1-5	TGTGCCAGCAGTTTCGGAGGTGGAGTTCAGCCCCAGCATTTT	CASSFGGGVQPQHF
.	.	TRBV6-6	TRBJ2-2	TGTGCCAGCAGTACGACTAGGGCGGAAAACACCGGGGAGCTGTTTTTT	CASSTTRAENTGELFF
.	.	TRBV27	TRBJ1-3	TGTGCCAGCAGTTTCAGACACCGCTCTGGAAACACCATATATTTT	CASSFRHRSGNTIYF
.	.	TRBV6-1	TRBJ1-2	TGTGCCAGCAGTGCTATGGAGACTAACTATGGCTACACCTTC	CASSAMETNYGYTF
.	.	TRBV30	TRBJ2-6	TGTGCCTGGAATCGGGAAGCTGGGGCCAACGTCCTGACTTTC	CAWNREAGANVLTF
.	TRBD1	TRBV6-1	TRBJ1-1	TGTGCCAGCAGTGATGGGGACAGCGGACTAATTGGCACTGAAGCTTTCTTT	CASSDGDSGLIGTEAFF
.	TRBD2	TRBV5-6	TRBJ2-1	TGTGCCAGCAGCCTGGGACTAGCGGGGACCTACAATGAGCAGTTCTTC	CASSLGLAGTYNEQFF
.	.	TRBV27	TRBJ2-1	TGTGCCAGCAGTTTCCGCTGGAGCTCCTACAATGAGCAGTTCTTC	CASSFRWSSYNEQFF
.	TRBD2	TRBV7-2	TRBJ2-2	TGTGCCAGCAGCACGCTTAGCGGGAGGGCCGGGGAGCTGTTTTTT	CASSTLSGRAGELFF
.	TRBD1	TRBV29-1	TRBJ2-7	TGCAGCGTGAAACCTTTCGGGACAGGGTCCTACGAGCAGTACTTC	CSVKPFGTGSYEQYF
.	.	TRBV30	TRBJ2-6	TGTGCCTGGACGTCAGGTGGATCCAACGTCCTGACTTTC	CAWTSGGSNVLTF
.	TRBD2	TRBV5-4	TRBJ2-1	TGTGCCAGCAGCTTGGGGACTAGCGTGGTGTACAATGAGCAGTTCTTC	CASSLGTSVVYNEQFF
.	.	TRBV7-9	TRBJ2-2	TGTGCCAGCAGCTTAGACTCCCATTCTATGATCACCGGGGAGCTGTTTTTT	CASSLDSHSMITGELFF
once	.	TRBV28	TRBJ2-5	TGTGCCAGCAGTTTAATCGGGAGTCAAGAGACCCAGTACTTC	CASSLIGSQETQYF
few	.	TRBV6-1	TRBJ2-1	TGTGCCAGCAGTGGTCAGGGCCCCGATGAGCAGTTCTTC	CASSGQGPDEQFF
.	TRBD2	TRBV6-1	TRBJ2-1	TGTGCCAGCAGTGAAACAGCGGGAGGTAGCTCCTACAATGAGCAGTTCTTC	CASSETAGGSSYNEQFF
.	TRBD2	TRBV28	TRBJ2-1	TGTGCCAGCAGACCCCAGACTAGCGGGACCTACAATGAGCAGTTCTTC	CASRPQTSGTYNEQFF
.	TRBD1	TRBV30	TRBJ2-2	TGTGCCTGGAGTCCACAACAGGGGGCGCCGAGGACCGGGGAGCTGTTTTTT	CAWSPQQGAPRTGELFF
few	TRBD1	TRBV28	TRBJ1-2	TGTGCCAGCAGAGTCGGGACAGTTTATGGCTACACCTTC	CASRVGTVYGYTF
.	.	TRBV7-9	TRBJ1-3	TGTGCCAGCAGCTTCCCCTCGGGGGGGTCCTCTGGAAACACCATATATTTT	CASSFPSGGSSGNTIYF
.	.	TRBV6-6	TRBJ2-7	TGTGCCAGCACCGACAGAGCCTCCTACGAGCAGTACTTC	CASTDRASYEQYF
.	TRBD1	TRBV19	TRBJ2-7	TGTGCCAGTAGTCCCCGGGACAGGGGGACCTACGAGCAGTACTTC	CASSPRDRGTYEQYF
.	.	TRBV30	TRBJ1-2	TGTGCCTGGAGTGACGAGGGCCCCGGAGGGTCTCCCTATGGCTACACCTTC	CAWSDEGPGGSPYGYTF
.	TRBD2	TRBV5-1	TRBJ2-7	TGCGCCAGCAGCTTTAGCGGGAGAATCTACGAGCAGTACTTC	CASSFSGRIYEQYF
.	.	TRBV18	TRBJ2-7	TGTGCCAGCTCACCACCGGGCAACTCCTACGAGCAGTACTTC	CASSPPGNSYEQYF
.	TRBD2	TRBV30	TRBJ2-2	TGTGCCCTGGATTGGAGAATTAGGCTCGGGAGGATCGGCGGGGAGCTGTTTTTT	CALDWRIRLGRIGGELFF
.	.	TRBV6-5	TRBJ1-3	TGTGCCACCATCAGGGTTGCTTACTCTGGAAACACCATATATTTT	CATIRVAYSGNTIYF
.	.	TRBV28	TRBJ1-3	TGTGCCAGCGGACTGGAGACAGGCTCTGGAAACACCATATATTTT	CASGLETGSGNTIYF
.	.	TRBV11-2	TRBJ2-1	TGTGCCAGCAGCTTTGCTGGGGGGGAGCAGTTCTTC	CASSFAGGEQFF
.	.	TRBV29-1	TRBJ2-5	TGCAGCGCTCGGTTGTGGGAGACCCAGTACTTC	CSARLWETQYF